One sample yielded the 17 T cell receptor beta chains listed below, sequenced in a study of T cells in Graves' hyperthyroidism and ophthalmopathy. Amplification of TCR beta CDR3 regions used RNA as the template. RT-PCR in the first round (using the HTBI primer set) targeted the TCR CDR3. From the multiplex PCR reads, TCRdb called clonotypes with MiXCR, one entry per CDR3 protein. The data hold hundreds of thousands of distinct CDR3 sequences, with approximately 13% observed a single time. Sequenced material: blood. The origin of the receptors is a woman aged 30 to 39 with Graves' hyperthyroidism.

The genes are TRBV18 and TRBJ2-5, with D possibly TRBD2 on 6 matching bases. CDR3 length: 15 residues. Germline CDR1 and CDR2: KGHSH and LQKENI. V was shortened by 3 bases and J by 1 base, with 12 bases between the two germline ends. The CDR3 region has the DNA TGTGCCAGCTCACCCTGGGGGGACTTCCAAGAGACCCAGTACTTC. Translated: CASSPWGDFQETQYF.

Ten or more counts support this clonotype. The chain combines TRBV24-1 with TRBJ2-3; 11 bases align to TRBD2. The germline V gene has CDR1 KGHDR and CDR2 SFDVKD. The CDR3 extends over 19 amino acids. Trimming cost V 4 bases and J 5 bases; bases outside gene matches: 16. CDR3 DNA: TGTGCCACCAGTGACGCCGGGACTAGCGGAGGCATTGGAGAAGATACGCAGTATTTT. Encoded protein: CATSDAGTSGGIGEDTQYF.

This clonotype was observed at least ten times. CDR3 bases: TGTGCCAGCAGCTTGGGGGCCGGGAGGAGGGCCTACGAGCAGTACTTC. Encoded protein: CASSLGAGRRAYEQYF. This sequence joins TRBV5-6 and TRBJ2-7, with 7 bases matching TRBD2. The V segment lost 0 bases and the J segment 2 bases; nucleotides outside the gene matches: 8. The CDR3 loop spans 16 amino acids. Germline V gene data show CDR1 as SGHDT and CDR2 as YYEEEE.

V gene TRBV7-9 combines with J gene TRBJ1-2; 7 bases fit TRBD1. V trimming: 4 bases; J trimming: 7 bases; junction bases outside the gene matches: 9. Germline-derived CDR1 and CDR2 are SEHNR and FQNEAQ (reference sequence). The CDR3 has 14 amino acids. The CDR3 bases are TGTGCCAGCAGCTCCCAGGGGGGGCGGCGTGGCTACACCTTC. Protein: CASSSQGGRRGYTF. The whole variable domain, remainder taken from reference TRBV7-9 and TRBJ1-2, is DTGVSQNPRHKITKRGQNVTFRCDPISEHNRLYWYRQTLGQGPEFLTYFQNEAQLEKSRLLSDRFSAERPKGSFSTLEIQRTEQGDSAMYLCASSSQGGRRGYTFGSGTRLTVV.

About this clonotype itself: Relative to the germline gene, one junction end is altered; a read error may explain this. V usage is TRBV12-3 or TRBV12-4 and J usage is TRBJ1-3; D gene ambiguous. The CDR3 is made up of 17 amino acids. As DNA, the CDR3 is TGTGCCAGCAGCTTAGTCTGGGAGGCTGACTCTGGAAACACCATATATTTT. This codes for CASSLVWEADSGNTIYF.

Worth noting for this clonotype: A read error may explain this, as a much larger clone is one base away. The chain has TRBV19 and TRBJ1-5, with D unresolved. Germline V gene sequence: CDR1 LNHDA, CDR2 SQIVND (reference sequence). V dropped 3 bases and J dropped 6 bases, with 12 bases sitting between them. There are 14 residues in the CDR3. The chain's CDR3 is CASSMSGIGQPQHF. The CDR3 DNA follows: TGTGCCAGTAGTATGTCGGGTATCGGTCAGCCCCAGCATTTT.

This clonotype has a handful of counts. The chain is built from TRBV3-1 and TRBJ2-3; D is undetermined. V lost 10 bases to trimming and J lost 7 bases, with 24 bases between them. The CDR3 totals 15 residues. From germline, CDR1 is LGHDT and CDR2 YNNKEL (reference sequence). CDR3 region: CATAPTFAVQNTQYF. CDR3 bases: TGTGCCACTGCACCCACGTTTGCAGTTCAAAATACGCAGTATTTT.

This clonotype occurred many times. The genes are TRBV20-1 and TRBJ2-1, with D maybe TRBD2 (5 bases). Germline CDR1 is DFQATT and CDR2 is SNEGSKA (reference sequence). Trimming pared 4 bases from V and 7 bases from J, leaving 20 bases between. CDR3 length equals 15 residues. CDR3 sequence (DNA): TGCAGTGCTAAGATGATGAACGGAGGTTTTAATGAGCAGTTCTTC. This translates into CSAKMMNGGFNEQFF.

The chain is built from TRBV5-1 and TRBJ2-7; the match to TRBD2 covers 7 bases. The ends lost 0 bases at V and 6 bases at J; junction bases unmatched: 6. The germline V gene has CDR1 SGHRS and CDR2 YFSETQ. The CDR3 length is 14 residues. The CDR3 here is CASSLGEGRGEQYF. CDR3 coding DNA: TGCGCCAGCAGCTTGGGGGAGGGAAGAGGCGAGCAGTACTTC.

V gene TRBV19 combines with J gene TRBJ2-1, with D perhaps TRBD1 or TRBD2 (5 bases each). Trimming took 3 bases from V and 5 from J, leaving 14 bases between them. Germline CDR1 LNHDA, CDR2 SQIVND (reference sequence). This CDR3 has 15 amino acids. CDR3 nucleotides: TGTGCCAGTAGTATTGGGGACCTTCGAAACAATGAGCAGTTCTTC. Amino acid sequence: CASSIGDLRNNEQFF.

A few counts support this clonotype. The rearrangement links TRBV5-5 to TRBJ2-7; maybe TRBD1 (5 bases). CDR1 is SGHKS, CDR2 YYEKEE, per germline (reference sequence). The CDR3 loop spans 14 amino acids. Trimming shortened V by 3 bases and J by 3 bases, and 13 bases separated the two germline ends. CDR3 region: CASSYGHNFYEQYF. In nucleotides, the CDR3 is TGTGCCAGCAGCTATGGACACAACTTCTACGAGCAGTACTTC.

This clonotype was detected many times. The J gene is TRBJ1-1, the V gene TRBV29-1, with 7 bases lining up with TRBD1. The CDR3 covers 12 residues. Trimming at V came to 7 bases and at J to 10 bases, leaving 12 bases not matched to a gene. Germline CDR1 SQVTM, CDR2 ANQGSEA. The CDR3 DNA is TGCAGCGCCAGGACAGGAGGCGACAGAGCTTTCTTT. It encodes CSARTGGDRAFF.

This clonotype was counted at least ten times. The genes are TRBV6-1 and TRBJ2-7; 7 bases agree with TRBD1. The V gene's germline CDR1 is MNHNS and CDR2 SASEGT. The CDR3 consists of 14 residues. The junction had 8 bases not matched to a gene; V was cut back by 5 bases and J by 4 bases. The CDR3: CASSIEDRRYEQYF. The CDR3, as DNA: TGTGCCAGCAGTATTGAGGACAGGCGTTACGAGCAGTACTTC.

This clonotype was recorded at least ten times. The CDR3 loop is CASSLARATNEKLFF. The CDR3 DNA follows: TGTGCCAGCAGTTTAGCCCGGGCAACTAATGAAAAACTGTTTTTT. This rearrangement joins TRBV12-3 or TRBV12-4 to TRBJ1-4; D is unresolved. The CDR3 spans 15 residues. Trimming left V 0 bases short and J 0 bases short, with 5 bases between.

The rearrangement links TRBV7-2 to TRBJ1-4; TRBD1 matches at 9 bases. The germline gives CDR1 SGHTA, CDR2 FQGNSA. Losses at the gene ends were 2 bases for V and 7 bases for J; bases not matched to a gene: 8. This CDR3 contains 16 residues. CDR3 coding DNA: TGTGCCAGCAGCTTACAGGGGACAGGGATGGTTGAAAAACTGTTTTTT. Protein sequence: CASSLQGTGMVEKLFF.

The chain recombines TRBV29-1 with TRBJ2-7; D possibly corresponds to TRBD1 (6 bases). CDR1 and CDR2 from the germline V gene are SQVTM and ANQGSEA. This CDR3 spans 13 amino acids. Trimming shortened V by 3 bases and J by 2 bases, and 11 bases separated the two germline ends. Here the CDR3 DNA reads TGCAGCGTTGACGGGGACAACGCCTACGAGCAGTACTTC. Translated: CSVDGDNAYEQYF.

V is TRBV7-9 and J is TRBJ2-7; D remains ambiguous. The CDR3 spans 12 residues. Trimming left V 4 bases short and J 6 bases short, with 10 bases between. CDR1 and CDR2 (germline): SEHNR, FQNEAQ (reference sequence). CDR3 nucleotide sequence: TGTGCCAGCAGCTCCTCCTCTTCCGAGCAGTACTTC. Translated, it gives CASSSSSSEQYF.